What follows describes a single T cell receptor beta chain. Its specificity is not known. Here immunoSEQ multiplex PCR was the method, and the copy in TCRdb shows in-frame clones only, minus some. The sample has some 1.5 million clones; approximately 98% are singletons. The data derive from a study of shared clonotypes between healthy human individuals. Trimming took off 4 bases at V and 7 bases at J, with 14 bases between the two ends. Germline V CDR1 and CDR2: SGHRS, YFSETQ. CDR3 length equals 14 residues. General study findings and limits: In having few donors, the study represented limited genetic and exposure-history diversity.

This clonotype originated in a man younger than 40 in good health. Sequenced sample: naive CD4+ T cells sorted from blood. Subset in this sample: CD45RA+ positively selected. The gene calls are TRBV5-1 and TRBJ2-2, with no clear D. CDR3 protein: CASSGRHTIGELFF. CDR3 coding DNA: TGCGCCAGCAGCGGAAGACATACAATCGGGGAGCTGTTTTTT.